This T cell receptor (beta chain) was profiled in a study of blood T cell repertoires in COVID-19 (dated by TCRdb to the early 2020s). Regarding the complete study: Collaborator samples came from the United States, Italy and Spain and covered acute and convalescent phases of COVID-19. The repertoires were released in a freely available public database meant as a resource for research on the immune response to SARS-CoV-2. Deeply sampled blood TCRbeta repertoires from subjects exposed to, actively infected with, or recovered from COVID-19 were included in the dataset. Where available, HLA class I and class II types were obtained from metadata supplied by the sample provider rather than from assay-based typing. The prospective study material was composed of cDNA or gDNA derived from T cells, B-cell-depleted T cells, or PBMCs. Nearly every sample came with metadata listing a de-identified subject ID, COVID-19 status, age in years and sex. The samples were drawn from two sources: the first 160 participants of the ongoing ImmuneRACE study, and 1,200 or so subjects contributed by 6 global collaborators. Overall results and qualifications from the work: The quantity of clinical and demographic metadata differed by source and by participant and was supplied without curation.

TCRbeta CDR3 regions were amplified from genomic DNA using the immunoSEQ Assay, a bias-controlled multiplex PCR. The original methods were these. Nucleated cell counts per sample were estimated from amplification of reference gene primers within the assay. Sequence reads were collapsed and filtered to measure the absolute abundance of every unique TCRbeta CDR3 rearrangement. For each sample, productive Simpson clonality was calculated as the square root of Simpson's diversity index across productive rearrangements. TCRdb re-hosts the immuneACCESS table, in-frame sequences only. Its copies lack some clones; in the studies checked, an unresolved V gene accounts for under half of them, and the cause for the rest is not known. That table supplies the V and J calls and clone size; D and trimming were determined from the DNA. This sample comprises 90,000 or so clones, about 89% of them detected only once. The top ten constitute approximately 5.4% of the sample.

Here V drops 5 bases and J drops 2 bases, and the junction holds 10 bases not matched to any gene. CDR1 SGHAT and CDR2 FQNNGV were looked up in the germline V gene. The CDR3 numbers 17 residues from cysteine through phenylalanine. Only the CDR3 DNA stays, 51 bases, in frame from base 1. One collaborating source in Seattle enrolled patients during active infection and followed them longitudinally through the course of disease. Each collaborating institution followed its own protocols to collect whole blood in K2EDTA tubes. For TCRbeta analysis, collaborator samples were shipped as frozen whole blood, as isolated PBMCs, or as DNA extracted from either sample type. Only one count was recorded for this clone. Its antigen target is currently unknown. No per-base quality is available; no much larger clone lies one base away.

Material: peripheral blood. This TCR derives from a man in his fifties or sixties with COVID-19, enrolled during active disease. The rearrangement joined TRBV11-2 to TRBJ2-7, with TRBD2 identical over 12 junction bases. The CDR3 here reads CASSPRTSGDDTYEQYF. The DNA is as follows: TGTGCCAGCAGCCCTAGGACTAGCGGGGACGATACCTACGAGCAGTACTTC.